The T cell receptor beta chain described here comes from a study of identical twins. The trim removed 5 bases at V and 6 bases at J, leaving 8 bases unmatched. This CDR3 is 15 amino acids long. Per germline, CDR1 SEHNR and CDR2 FQNEAQ (reference sequence). This clonotype was detected a few times. TCRdb passed the 5' RACE reads through MiXCR, listing each CDR3 protein once. Among approximately 300,000 distinct CDR3 sequences listed, around 9.7% were seen once. These data were also filed under a second study, of yellow fever vaccine responses in identical twins. That investigation notes: Reports say the vaccine T cell response in twins looked partly convergent and partly personalized.

This sequence joins TRBV7-9 and TRBJ1-1; 11 nucleotides agree with TRBD1. The TCR sequence derives from a woman between 18 and 29 years old in good health. Sequenced material: CD8+ T cells sorted from blood. The CDR3: CASSHLAGQGAEAFF. In nucleotides, the CDR3 is TGTGCCAGCAGCCACCTAGCGGGACAGGGGGCTGAAGCTTTCTTT.